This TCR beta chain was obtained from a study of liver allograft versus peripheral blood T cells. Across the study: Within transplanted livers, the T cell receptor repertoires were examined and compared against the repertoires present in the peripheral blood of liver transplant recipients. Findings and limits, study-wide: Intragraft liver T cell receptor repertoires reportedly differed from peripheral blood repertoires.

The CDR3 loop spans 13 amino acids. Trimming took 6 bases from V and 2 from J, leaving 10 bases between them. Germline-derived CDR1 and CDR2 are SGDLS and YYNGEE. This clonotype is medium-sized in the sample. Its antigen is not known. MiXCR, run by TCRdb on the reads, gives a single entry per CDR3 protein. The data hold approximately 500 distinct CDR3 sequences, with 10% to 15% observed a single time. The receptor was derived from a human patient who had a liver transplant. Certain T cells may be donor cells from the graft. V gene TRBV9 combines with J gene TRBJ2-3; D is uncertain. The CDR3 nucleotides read TGTGCCAGCACCCTGGCGGACACAGATACGCAGTATTTT. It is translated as CASTLADTDTQYF.